This TCR beta chain was captured by sequencing in a study of blood T cell repertoires in COVID-19. Repertoires were generated with immunoSEQ multiplex PCR, while TCRdb's copy carries only in-frame clones and drops some. The table includes 250,000 to 350,000 clones, around nine tenths detected once. Recruitment covered about 26 US areas and drew participants whose ages spanned about 18 to 95 years. Allocation to cohorts depended on clinical history reported by the participants. This clonotype was obtained from a woman aged 40 to 55 who had recovered from COVID-19. The sequenced sample consisted of PBMCs or T cells enriched from blood (not recorded which).

CDR3 loop: CASSLGPHPVTGDLSDYGYTF. CDR3 coding DNA: TGTGCCAGCAGCTTGGGGCCTCACCCAGTTACAGGGGACCTCTCGGACTATGGCTACACCTTC. The chain couples TRBV12-1 to TRBJ1-2; the D call of TRBD1 is as the table states it, not checked on the DNA. TRBV12-1 represents a pseudogene. The CDR3 is made up of 21 amino acids.